The 16 T cell receptor beta chains below come from one sample, sequenced in a study of vaccination and CD4 T cells after COVID-19. The Oncomine TCR Beta short-read assay was applied to DNA of cultured CD4+ T cells. TCRdb processed the PCR reads anew with MiXCR; each CDR3 protein has one entry. The data contain several thousand distinct CDR3 sequences, approximately 81% of them singletons. The treatment denotes: roughly 10-day PBMC culture with coronavirus spike peptide pools or control peptides (ViraFEST assay). No antigen has been assigned to these receptors. Source material: CD4+ T cells from blood, cultured in vitro. The receptor source for this set is a human donor who had recovered from COVID-19.

CDR3 loop: CATSAAGGFSGYTF. The DNA of the CDR3 is TGTGCCACCAGTGCCGCGGGAGGGTTCTCTGGCTACACCTTC. V usage is TRBV24-1 and J usage is TRBJ1-2; D ambiguous. The CDR3 has 14 amino acids. CDR1 KGHDR and CDR2 SFDVKD come from the germline V gene. V was trimmed by 5 bases and J by 7 bases, leaving 16 bases between them.

J is TRBJ1-5 and V is TRBV20-1; no clear D. The V end lost 3 bases, the J end lost 5 bases, and 8 bases lay between the germline ends. Germline V gene lookup returns CDR1 DFQATT and CDR2 SNEGSKA (reference sequence). The CDR3 has 12 amino acids. DNA of the CDR3: TGCAGTGCTAGGTCAGCTCATCAGCCCCAGCATTTT. Translated: CSARSAHQPQHF.

This rearrangement joins TRBV6-2 or TRBV6-3 to TRBJ1-2; 10 bases are a match to TRBD1. CDR1 is MNHEY and CDR2 is SVGEGT in the germline V gene. With 3 bases clipped from V and 8 bases from J, the junction kept 18 bases outside the gene matches. This CDR3 spans 18 amino acids. In nucleotides, the CDR3 is TGTGCCAGCAGTTATCGTCCGGGACAGGGGCTTTCGCGTCGGGGCTACACCTTC. This codes for CASSYRPGQGLSRRGYTF.

This clonotype occurred a few times. The chain couples TRBV14 to TRBJ1-2; 8 nucleotides line up with TRBD1. Germline CDR1 SGHDN, CDR2 FVKESK. CDR3 length: 13 residues. Trimming at V came to 4 bases and at J to 8 bases, leaving 6 bases not matched to a gene. CDR3 DNA sequence: TGTGCCAGCAGCCGACAGGGGATGGAGGGCTACACCTTC. This gives the protein CASSRQGMEGYTF.

The table lists this clonotype with a few counts. This chain uses TRBV7-3 with TRBJ1-2; no clear D gene. The CDR3 spans 19 residues. Deletions cut 0 bases from V and 7 bases from J, with 27 bases between. The germline CDR1 and CDR2 sequences are SGHTA and FQGTGA. In nucleotides, the CDR3 is TGTGCCAGCAGCTTAACGTCTACCTCACGGGCTTCTCGAGGGCTTGGCTACACCTTC. This sequence encodes CASSLTSTSRASRGLGYTF.

This chain's CDR3 is CSAQGESYNSPLHF. The CDR3, as DNA: TGCAGTGCCCAGGGGGAATCCTATAATTCACCCCTCCACTTT. This sequence joins TRBV20-1 and TRBJ1-6; 7 bases fit TRBD1. V shed 6 bases, J shed 1 base, and the junction held 3 bases outside the gene matches. This CDR3 is 14 amino acids long. Germline V CDR1 and CDR2: DFQATT, SNEGSKA (reference sequence).

The gene calls are TRBV28 and TRBJ2-1; tentative D call: TRBD2 (5 bases). In germline, CDR1 is MDHEN, CDR2 SYDVKM. Trimming cost V 5 bases and J 4 bases, with 15 bases left between them. The CDR3 loop spans 15 amino acids. This CDR3 is CASSPLRGTYNEQFF. CDR3 DNA: TGTGCCAGCAGTCCTCTCCGGGGAACGTACAATGAGCAGTTCTTC.

In this sample, this clonotype turned up a few times. V is TRBV30 and J is TRBJ1-5; weak D call: TRBD1 (5 bases). Germline loops: CDR1 GTSNPN, CDR2 SVGIG (reference sequence). This CDR3 has 15 amino acids. With 3 bases removed from V and 1 base from J, the gap between germline ends came to 13 bases. CDR3 sequence (DNA): TGTGCCTGGAGCCCGGGGGGACGAAGCAATCAGCCCCAGCATTTT. As protein: CAWSPGGRSNQPQHF. The complete variable domain, with remaining parts taken from reference TRBV30 and TRBJ1-5, reads SQTIHQWPATLVQPVGSPLSLECTVEGTSNPNLYWYRQAAGRGLQLLFYSVGIGQISSEVPQNLSASRPQDRQFILSSKKLLLSDSGFYLCAWSPGGRSNQPQHFGDGTRLSIL.

This chain uses TRBV29-1 with TRBJ1-1, with 8 bases aligning to TRBD1. Germline lookup yields CDR1 SQVTM and CDR2 ANQGSEA. This CDR3 has 15 residues. V shed 4 bases, J shed 7 bases, and the junction held 14 bases outside the gene matches. This chain's CDR3 is CSVVPGGQEAYEAFF. The CDR3, as DNA: TGCAGCGTTGTTCCCGGGGGACAGGAGGCATATGAAGCTTTCTTT.

The chain joins TRBV7-9 to TRBJ1-3; no clear D gene. The ends were cut back, 3 bases at V and 4 bases at J, with 4 bases in the middle. The CDR3 is 12 amino acids. Looked up from germline, CDR1 is SEHNR and CDR2 is FQNEAQ (reference sequence). This chain's CDR3 is CASSFVGNTIYF. The CDR3 DNA reads as TGTGCCAGCAGCTTTGTCGGAAACACCATATATTTT.

The rearrangement joins TRBV11-2 to TRBJ1-4, with 9 positions matching TRBD1. CDR1 SGHAT and CDR2 FQNNGV come from the germline V gene. CDR3 length equals 14 residues. Unmatched junction bases numbered 4, after V lost 4 bases and J lost 7 bases. CDR3 nucleotide sequence: TGTGCCAGCAGCTACTGGACAGGGGTTGAAAAACTGTTTTTT. As protein: CASSYWTGVEKLFF. The full variable domain, with the rest looked up from reference TRBV11-2 and TRBJ1-4, is EAGVAQSPRYKIIEKRQSVAFWCNPISGHATLYWYQQILGQGPKLLIQFQNNGVVDDSQLPKDRFSAERLKGVDSTLKIQPAKLEDSAVYLCASSYWTGVEKLFFGSGTQLSVL.

The rearrangement uses TRBV7-9 and TRBJ2-3; no clear D gene. Trimming took 5 bases from V and 5 from J, leaving 11 bases between them. This CDR3 spans 13 amino acids. Germline V gene sequence: CDR1 SEHNR, CDR2 FQNEAQ (reference sequence). This CDR3 reads CASSPNLGDTQYF. In DNA, the CDR3 is TGTGCCAGCAGCCCGAATCTGGGAGATACGCAGTATTTT.

This chain connects TRBV6-1 to TRBJ2-5; D is undetermined. CDR1 and CDR2 from the germline V gene are MNHNS and SASEGT. The V end was cut by 7 bases, the J end by 0 bases, with 18 bases between. The CDR3 runs 16 residues. The CDR3 spells CASNLRKERYQETQYF. The DNA for the CDR3 is TGTGCCAGCAACCTCCGGAAGGAAAGGTACCAAGAGACCCAGTACTTC.

The chain employs TRBV7-2 and TRBJ1-1, with D tentatively TRBD1 (6 bases). CDR1 and CDR2 from the germline V gene are SGHTA and FQGNSA. This CDR3 is built from 16 residues. Trimming cost V 1 base and J 3 bases, with 15 bases left between them. The CDR3 region has the DNA TGTGCCAGCAGCTTAGACGGGGGGCGGTTGGACACTGAAGCTTTCTTT. Translated, it gives CASSLDGGRLDTEAFF.

The genes are TRBV24-1 and TRBJ2-7; D gene uncertain. CDR1 and CDR2 from the germline V gene are KGHDR and SFDVKD. This CDR3 is 13 amino acids long. V lost 8 bases and J 6 bases, leaving 16 bases between the germline ends. Here the CDR3 DNA reads TGTGCCACCATTGTCAGCTGGCTTGTCGAGCAGTACTTC. It specifies CATIVSWLVEQYF.

This clonotype has a single count. This rearrangement joins TRBV6-1 to TRBJ1-2; D gene unclear. The CDR3 totals 13 residues. V was clipped by 6 bases and J by 4 bases, with 12 bases between them. From germline, CDR1 is MNHNS and CDR2 SASEGT. CDR3 region: CASSPQKLYGYTF. CDR3 DNA sequence: TGTGCCAGCAGCCCCCAGAAACTCTATGGCTACACCTTC.